These T cell receptor beta chains were read from a single sample in a study of blood T cells in healthy people across ages. MiXCR, run by TCRdb on the 5' RACE reads, gives a single entry per CDR3 protein. This sample yields around 1,000,000 distinct CDR3 sequences, of which approximately 25% are seen a single time; 0.75% belongs to the top ten. This sample was shared with a second study, whose subject was T cells of mothers and their children.

The sample taken for sequencing was blood. Receptor source: a girl aged 2 to 10 in good health. CDR3s include the opening cysteine and the closing phenylalanine or tryptophan. Fields, in order: CDR3 protein, CDR3 DNA, clone size, V gene, J gene, D gene. D genes are given only for firm matches. A row's size may be missing; if present it is once, few, many or a size class.

CDR3aa: CASSHRGLAEMGLIETQYF; CDR3nt: TGTGCCAGCAGCCACCGGGGACTAGCGGAGATGGGGCTTATAGAGACCCAGTACTTC; abundance: .; v_gene: TRBV11-2; j_gene: TRBJ2-5; d_gene: TRBD2
CDR3aa: CASGTTSGGEYTQYF; CDR3nt: TGTGCCAGCGGGACAACTAGCGGGGGGGAGTATACGCAGTATTTT; abundance: .; v_gene: TRBV3-1; j_gene: TRBJ2-3; d_gene: TRBD2
CDR3aa: CASSLGTAGAYEQYF; CDR3nt: TGTGCCAGCAGTTTAGGGACGGCTGGGGCCTACGAGCAGTACTTC; abundance: .; v_gene: TRBV27; j_gene: TRBJ2-7; d_gene: .
CDR3aa: CSATKGGHEQFF; CDR3nt: TGCAGTGCTACTAAAGGGGGCCATGAGCAGTTCTTC; abundance: .; v_gene: TRBV20-1; j_gene: TRBJ2-1; d_gene: TRBD1
CDR3aa: CASSPDPSPYNEQFF; CDR3nt: TGCGCCAGCAGCCCTGACCCGTCCCCCTACAATGAGCAGTTCTTC; abundance: .; v_gene: TRBV4-3; j_gene: TRBJ2-1; d_gene: .
CDR3aa: CASSPPGGASYEQYF; CDR3nt: TGTGCCAGCTCACCACCCGGGGGGGCCAGCTACGAGCAGTACTTC; abundance: .; v_gene: TRBV18; j_gene: TRBJ2-7; d_gene: TRBD2
CDR3aa: CAGVEGVNEQFF; CDR3nt: TGTGCCGGCGTTGAGGGGGTAAATGAGCAGTTCTTC; abundance: few; v_gene: TRBV12-3/TRBV12-4; j_gene: TRBJ2-1; d_gene: .
CDR3aa: CASRQLRDSLLNGYTF; CDR3nt: TGTGCCAGCAGACAGCTCCGGGACAGCCTTTTAAATGGCTACACCTTC; abundance: once; v_gene: TRBV11-2; j_gene: TRBJ1-2; d_gene: TRBD1
CDR3aa: CASSLVTTTETQYF; CDR3nt: TGTGCCAGCAGCTTAGTGACTACCACCGAGACCCAGTACTTC; abundance: few; v_gene: TRBV7-9; j_gene: TRBJ2-5; d_gene: .
CDR3aa: CASSPWTLKNYGYTF; CDR3nt: TGTGCCAGCAGCCCGTGGACCCTCAAAAACTATGGCTACACCTTC; abundance: .; v_gene: TRBV3-1; j_gene: TRBJ1-2; d_gene: .
CDR3aa: CASSLYGGDTEAFF; CDR3nt: TGTGCCAGCAGCCTATACGGGGGAGACACTGAAGCTTTCTTT; abundance: few; v_gene: TRBV7-6; j_gene: TRBJ1-1; d_gene: .
CDR3aa: CASSSSEFSGRVEQYF; CDR3nt: TGTGCCAGCAGTTCTTCCGAGTTTAGCGGGAGGGTCGAGCAGTACTTC; abundance: .; v_gene: TRBV12-3/TRBV12-4; j_gene: TRBJ2-7; d_gene: TRBD2
CDR3aa: CASSQEDGGWLGNEQFF; CDR3nt: TGTGCCAGCAGCCAAGAGGATGGAGGGTGGTTGGGCAATGAGCAGTTCTTC; abundance: few; v_gene: TRBV3-1; j_gene: TRBJ2-1; d_gene: .
CDR3aa: CASSPLGGWRADTQYF; CDR3nt: TGTGCCAGCAGCCCCCTGGGAGGGTGGAGGGCAGATACGCAGTATTTT; abundance: .; v_gene: TRBV7-2; j_gene: TRBJ2-3; d_gene: TRBD2
CDR3aa: CSATRRGPSSYNEQFF; CDR3nt: TGCAGTGCTACCCGCAGGGGGCCTTCCTCCTACAATGAGCAGTTCTTC; abundance: .; v_gene: TRBV20-1; j_gene: TRBJ2-1; d_gene: TRBD1
CDR3aa: CASSDRWTTRARETQYF; CDR3nt: TGTGCCAGCAGTGACCGTTGGACTACCCGTGCCCGAGAGACCCAGTACTTC; abundance: .; v_gene: TRBV12-3/TRBV12-4; j_gene: TRBJ2-5; d_gene: .
CDR3aa: CSASNEGRPAGQETQYF; CDR3nt: TGCAGTGCTAGCAACGAGGGGCGTCCAGCGGGACAAGAGACCCAGTACTTC; abundance: few; v_gene: TRBV20-1; j_gene: TRBJ2-5; d_gene: TRBD2
CDR3aa: CASAHGEQFF; CDR3nt: TGTGCCAGCGCCCATGGTGAGCAGTTCTTC; abundance: few; v_gene: TRBV5-8; j_gene: TRBJ2-1; d_gene: .
CDR3aa: CASSSLQGASYGYTF; CDR3nt: TGTGCCAGCAGTTCCTTACAGGGGGCTTCCTATGGCTACACCTTC; abundance: .; v_gene: TRBV6-5; j_gene: TRBJ1-2; d_gene: TRBD1
CDR3aa: CASSQDLLSGGFHNEQFF; CDR3nt: TGCGCCAGCAGCCAAGATCTATTGAGCGGGGGGTTCCACAATGAGCAGTTCTTC; abundance: few; v_gene: TRBV4-3; j_gene: TRBJ2-1; d_gene: TRBD2
CDR3aa: CASSQVWEPNIQYF; CDR3nt: TGTGCCAGCAGCCAAGTCTGGGAGCCAAACATTCAGTACTTC; abundance: .; v_gene: TRBV14; j_gene: TRBJ2-4; d_gene: .
CDR3aa: CASSGQGAINEQFF; CDR3nt: TGTGCCAGCAGCGGACAGGGGGCCATCAATGAGCAGTTCTTC; abundance: .; v_gene: TRBV9; j_gene: TRBJ2-1; d_gene: TRBD1
CDR3aa: CASSFRAPGTDTQYF; CDR3nt: TGTGCCAGCAGCTTTAGGGCCCCTGGCACAGATACGCAGTATTTT; abundance: .; v_gene: TRBV7-2; j_gene: TRBJ2-3; d_gene: .
CDR3aa: CASGLLIQRRQSYEQYF; CDR3nt: TGTGCTAGTGGTTTGTTGATCCAGAGAAGGCAATCCTACGAGCAGTACTTC; abundance: .; v_gene: TRBV12-5; j_gene: TRBJ2-7; d_gene: .
CDR3aa: CAISDPGSARGGNTIYF; CDR3nt: TGTGCCATCAGTGATCCAGGGAGTGCAAGAGGTGGAAACACCATATATTTT; abundance: .; v_gene: TRBV10-3; j_gene: TRBJ1-3; d_gene: .
CDR3aa: CASSSQGQEAFF; CDR3nt: TGTGCCAGCAGCTCCCAGGGACAGGAAGCTTTCTTT; abundance: .; v_gene: TRBV6-5; j_gene: TRBJ1-1; d_gene: TRBD1
CDR3aa: CASSFTNSYEQYF; CDR3nt: TGTGCCAGCAGCTTTACCAACTCCTACGAGCAGTACTTC; abundance: few; v_gene: TRBV11-2; j_gene: TRBJ2-7; d_gene: .
CDR3aa: CASSMYEQFF; CDR3nt: TGTGCCAGCAGTATGTATGAGCAGTTCTTC; abundance: .; v_gene: TRBV12-3/TRBV12-4; j_gene: TRBJ2-1; d_gene: .
CDR3aa: CASSLMDPGSDEQFF; CDR3nt: TGTGCCAGCAGCTTAATGGACCCGGGTTCGGATGAGCAGTTCTTC; abundance: few; v_gene: TRBV7-9; j_gene: TRBJ2-1; d_gene: .
CDR3aa: CSVEVGTATYEQYF; CDR3nt: TGCAGCGTTGAGGTCGGGACAGCCACCTACGAGCAGTACTTC; abundance: .; v_gene: TRBV29-1; j_gene: TRBJ2-7; d_gene: TRBD1
CDR3aa: CASSYSRVRGTDTQYF; CDR3nt: TGTGCCAGCAGTTACTCGAGGGTCAGGGGCACAGATACGCAGTATTTT; abundance: .; v_gene: TRBV6-2/TRBV6-3; j_gene: TRBJ2-3; d_gene: .
CDR3aa: CSVAREVFNELFF; CDR3nt: TGCAGCGTTGCCCGGGAAGTTTTCAATGAGCTGTTCTTC; abundance: .; v_gene: TRBV29-1; j_gene: TRBJ2-1; d_gene: .
CDR3aa: CAASGEARSGNTIYF; CDR3nt: TGTGCCGCCAGCGGGGAGGCAAGATCTGGAAACACCATATATTTT; abundance: .; v_gene: TRBV15; j_gene: TRBJ1-3; d_gene: .
CDR3aa: CAISETVTYEQYF; CDR3nt: TGTGCCATCAGTGAAACAGTAACCTACGAGCAGTACTTC; abundance: many; v_gene: TRBV10-3; j_gene: TRBJ2-7; d_gene: .
CDR3aa: CASSPDARTQYF; CDR3nt: TGCGCCAGCAGCCCTGACGCAAGAACGCAGTATTTT; abundance: .; v_gene: TRBV5-1; j_gene: TRBJ2-3; d_gene: .
CDR3aa: CASSVNTNLNTEAFF; CDR3nt: TGTGCCAGCAGCGTTAACACGAACCTGAACACTGAAGCTTTCTTT; abundance: few; v_gene: TRBV9; j_gene: TRBJ1-1; d_gene: .
CDR3aa: CASSPPRLAPGRAETQYF; CDR3nt: TGTGCCAGCAGCCCTCCTAGACTAGCGCCGGGGAGGGCGGAGACCCAGTACTTC; abundance: .; v_gene: TRBV11-2; j_gene: TRBJ2-5; d_gene: TRBD2
CDR3aa: CASSQDPGKGETQYF; CDR3nt: TGTGCCAGCAGCCAAGACCCAGGGAAGGGAGAGACCCAGTACTTC; abundance: .; v_gene: TRBV3-1; j_gene: TRBJ2-5; d_gene: .
CDR3aa: CASSQDLGTSGTYEQYF; CDR3nt: TGTGCCAGCAGCCAAGATCTTGGGACTAGCGGGACCTACGAGCAGTACTTC; abundance: few; v_gene: TRBV3-1; j_gene: TRBJ2-7; d_gene: TRBD2
CDR3aa: CASSQGVQVYEQYF; CDR3nt: TGTGCCAGCAGCCAAGGGGTTCAGGTCTACGAGCAGTACTTC; abundance: .; v_gene: TRBV4-2; j_gene: TRBJ2-7; d_gene: .
CDR3aa: CASSLLRTNTGELFF; CDR3nt: TGCGCCAGCAGCTTACTTAGGACGAACACCGGGGAGCTGTTTTTT; abundance: .; v_gene: TRBV5-1; j_gene: TRBJ2-2; d_gene: .
CDR3aa: CATSDLHDGDNEQFF; CDR3nt: TGTGCCACCAGTGATTTGCACGACGGGGACAATGAGCAGTTCTTC; abundance: .; v_gene: TRBV24-1; j_gene: TRBJ2-1; d_gene: .
CDR3aa: CASSYSSQGGYNEQFF; CDR3nt: TGTGCCAGCAGTTACTCATCGCAAGGAGGCTACAATGAGCAGTTCTTC; abundance: .; v_gene: TRBV6-2/TRBV6-3; j_gene: TRBJ2-1; d_gene: .
CDR3aa: CASSGEVDTFGYGYTF; CDR3nt: TGTGCCAGCAGTGGGGAGGTAGACACCTTTGGTTATGGCTACACCTTC; abundance: .; v_gene: TRBV25-1; j_gene: TRBJ1-2; d_gene: .
CDR3aa: CASSLGAVKGEQYF; CDR3nt: TGTGCCAGCAGCCTCGGGGCCGTAAAGGGCGAGCAGTACTTC; abundance: .; v_gene: TRBV9; j_gene: TRBJ2-7; d_gene: .
CDR3aa: CASSMRGEGGKLFF; CDR3nt: TGCGCCAGCAGCATGCGAGGGGAGGGCGGAAAACTGTTTTTT; abundance: .; v_gene: TRBV5-1; j_gene: TRBJ1-4; d_gene: .
CDR3aa: CASSHLAGVAHEQYF; CDR3nt: TGCGCCAGCAGCCATTTAGCGGGGGTGGCCCACGAGCAGTACTTC; abundance: few; v_gene: TRBV4-3; j_gene: TRBJ2-7; d_gene: TRBD2
CDR3aa: CASSQTSGKGRNIQYF; CDR3nt: TGTGCCAGCAGTCAAACTAGCGGGAAGGGTAGAAACATTCAGTACTTC; abundance: few; v_gene: TRBV5-6; j_gene: TRBJ2-4; d_gene: TRBD2
CDR3aa: CASSTRGLGTEAFF; CDR3nt: TGTGCCAGCAGCACCAGGGGGCTAGGCACTGAAGCTTTCTTT; abundance: few; v_gene: TRBV7-9; j_gene: TRBJ1-1; d_gene: TRBD1
CDR3aa: CASSQQPRQKETQYF; CDR3nt: TGTGCCAGCAGCCAGCAGCCAAGACAGAAAGAGACCCAGTACTTC; abundance: .; v_gene: TRBV4-2; j_gene: TRBJ2-5; d_gene: .
CDR3aa: CATSTGDSYNEQFF; CDR3nt: TGTGCCACCTCTACAGGGGACTCCTACAATGAGCAGTTCTTC; abundance: .; v_gene: TRBV5-6; j_gene: TRBJ2-1; d_gene: TRBD1
CDR3aa: CASSLGSTGVETQYF; CDR3nt: TGTGCCAGCAGCCTCGGCTCGACAGGGGTAGAGACCCAGTACTTC; abundance: few; v_gene: TRBV7-9; j_gene: TRBJ2-5; d_gene: TRBD1
CDR3aa: CASSLELAGGPLVETQYF; CDR3nt: TGCGCCAGCAGCTTGGAACTAGCGGGAGGGCCCTTAGTGGAGACCCAGTACTTC; abundance: .; v_gene: TRBV5-1; j_gene: TRBJ2-5; d_gene: TRBD2
CDR3aa: CASSLIGGSSTDTQYF; CDR3nt: TGTGCCAGCAGTTTAATCGGGGGTTCAAGCACAGATACGCAGTATTTT; abundance: many; v_gene: TRBV27; j_gene: TRBJ2-3; d_gene: .
CDR3aa: CSAADRDGYTF; CDR3nt: TGCAGCGCCGCGGACAGAGATGGCTACACCTTC; abundance: .; v_gene: TRBV29-1; j_gene: TRBJ1-2; d_gene: .